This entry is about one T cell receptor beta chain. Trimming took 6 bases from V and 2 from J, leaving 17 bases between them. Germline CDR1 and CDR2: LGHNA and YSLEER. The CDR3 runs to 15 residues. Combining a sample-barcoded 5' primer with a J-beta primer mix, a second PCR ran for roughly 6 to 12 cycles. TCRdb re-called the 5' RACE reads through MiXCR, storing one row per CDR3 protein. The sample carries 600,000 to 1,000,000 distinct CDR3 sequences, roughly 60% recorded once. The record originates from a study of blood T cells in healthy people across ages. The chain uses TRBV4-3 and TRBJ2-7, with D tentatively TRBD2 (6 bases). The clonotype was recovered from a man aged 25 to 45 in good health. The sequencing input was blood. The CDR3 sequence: CASSPQRGGPYEQYF. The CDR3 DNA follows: TGCGCCAGCAGTCCACAAAGGGGAGGTCCCTACGAGCAGTACTTC.